This T cell receptor beta chain was found in a study of T cell responses to AZD1222 COVID-19 vaccine. Study findings and constraints: Donors were chiefly white British, with a greater number of females, and clonal diversity was perhaps underestimated.

This CDR3 has 13 amino acids. In the case of this clone: Its antigen is not identified.

Some clones are missing from TCRdb's copy, which holds only in-frame ones; the method was immunoSEQ multiplex PCR. The data contain 150,000 to 180,000 clones, 85% to 90% of them seen just once; the ten biggest clones take up 5% to 6%. J is TRBJ1-1 and V is TRBV21-1. TRBV21-1 has pseudogene status. This clonotype was obtained from an adult in good health. Here the sequenced sample was peripheral blood, taken on day 0 of MenACWY control vaccination. The CDR3 reads CASSSEQNTEAFF. In DNA form, the CDR3 reads TGTGCCAGCAGCAGCGAACAGAACACTGAAGCTTTCTTT.